One sample yielded the 18 T cell receptor beta chains listed below, sequenced in a study of T-cell reconstitution after alpha-beta-depleted transplantation in children. Unique molecular identifiers were incorporated during preparation of the TCRbeta library. TCRdb analysed the PCR reads with MiXCR anew, one entry per CDR3 protein. The sample records roughly 420,000 distinct CDR3 sequences, about 17% being singletons. The source material was PBMCs, mostly from graft donor cells, sampled 360 days after TCRalphabeta/CD19-depleted stem cell transplant. These receptors were collected from a boy younger than two who had a stem cell transplant for Wiskott-Aldrich syndrome, so the T cells may come from the graft donor.

The V call is TRBV20-1, the J call TRBJ2-7; 12 nucleotides agree with TRBD2. This CDR3 spans 16 amino acids. Germline assignment: CDR1 DFQATT and CDR2 SNEGSKA (reference sequence). After removal of 0 bases from V and 5 bases from J, the junction contained 8 bases not matched to a gene. The chain's CDR3 is CSARDRLAGGLHEQYF. Here the CDR3 DNA reads TGCAGTGCTAGAGATCGCCTAGCGGGGGGGCTACACGAGCAGTACTTC.

The chain joins TRBV2 to TRBJ2-7, with TRBD1 identical over 10 bases. Germline CDR1 SNHLY, CDR2 FYNNEI. The CDR3 sequence is 12 residues long. V shed 7 bases, J shed 7 bases, and the junction held 4 bases outside the gene matches. CDR3 nucleotides: TGTGCCAGCAAATGGGACAGGGGTGAGCAGTACTTC. Translating it yields CASKWDRGEQYF.

This clonotype has only a few counts. The chain links TRBV7-2 to TRBJ2-1; 8 nucleotides align to TRBD1. Germline CDR1 and CDR2: SGHTA and FQGNSA. J was trimmed by 4 bases and V by 8 bases; bases with no gene match: 10. The length of the CDR3 is 15 residues. The CDR3 here is CASYRGVGVYNEQFF. The CDR3 nucleotides read TGTGCCAGCTACAGGGGGGTCGGGGTATACAATGAGCAGTTCTTC.

The chain is built from TRBV24-1 and TRBJ1-4; 10 bases line up with TRBD1. Per germline, CDR1 KGHDR and CDR2 SFDVKD. J lost 6 bases, V lost 4 bases, and 4 bases had no gene match. The length of the CDR3 is 15 residues. For the CDR3, the DNA is TGTGCCACCAGTGACCCCGGGACAGGGGATGAAAAACTGTTTTTT. Translating gives CATSDPGTGDEKLFF.

V usage is TRBV7-9 and J usage is TRBJ2-4; TRBD1 agrees at 9 bases. Trimming removed 9 bases from V and 0 bases from J; junction bases left unmatched: 3. Germline loops: CDR1 SEHNR, CDR2 FQNEAQ (reference sequence). The CDR3 covers 14 residues. Here the CDR3 reads CASGTGKAKNIQYF. CDR3 bases: TGTGCCAGTGGGACAGGGAAAGCCAAAAACATTCAGTACTTC.

This clonotype was recorded a few times. The J gene is TRBJ2-1, the V gene TRBV5-5, with TRBD2 matching over 8 bases. V was clipped by 4 bases and J by 3 bases; unmatched bases: 3. Looked up from germline, CDR1 is SGHKS and CDR2 is YYEKEE (reference sequence). There are 14 residues in the CDR3. The DNA of the CDR3 is TGTGCCAGCAGCCCTAGCGGGCGCTACAATGAGCAGTTCTTC. Translated, it gives CASSPSGRYNEQFF.

The chain carries TRBV6-1 and TRBJ2-7; D not resolved. This CDR3 contains 14 residues. The germline V and J ends were trimmed by 5 bases and 2 bases, with 13 bases remaining between them. Looked up from germline, CDR1 is MNHNS and CDR2 is SASEGT. The CDR3 nucleotides read TGTGCCAGCAGTCCCCCTTATCCCCCCTACGAGCAGTACTTC. Encoded protein: CASSPPYPPYEQYF.

J is TRBJ2-1 and V is TRBV7-7, with 7 nucleotides matching TRBD1. V was pared by 1 base and J by 6 bases, with 9 bases of the junction left unmatched. The CDR3 runs 16 residues. CDR1 is SSHAT, CDR2 FNYEAQ, per germline (reference sequence). The CDR3 protein is CASSLGQVTGPNEQFF. Here the CDR3 DNA reads TGTGCCAGCAGCTTAGGGCAGGTGACAGGGCCCAATGAGCAGTTCTTC.

This clonotype was seen more than once but under ten times. The CDR3 here is CASKGVEWSTERDTQYF. CDR3 DNA: TGTGCCAGCAAAGGCGTAGAGTGGAGCACCGAGAGGGATACGCAGTATTTT. The chain has TRBV6-1 and TRBJ2-3, with D unresolved. Trimming shortened V by 7 bases and J by 6 bases, and 26 bases separated the two germline ends. The CDR3 extends over 17 amino acids. Germline-derived CDR1 and CDR2 are MNHNS and SASEGT.

The gene calls are TRBV11-3 and TRBJ2-7, with 7 positions matching TRBD2. The germline CDR1 and CDR2 sequences are SGHNT and YENEEA. Trimming cost V 0 bases and J 4 bases; bases outside gene matches: 6. The CDR3 has 15 residues. The CDR3 reads CASSLEASGLYEQYF. CDR3 in DNA: TGTGCCAGCAGCTTAGAAGCTAGCGGTCTATACGAGCAGTACTTC.

This rearrangement joins TRBV5-1 to TRBJ2-7; 9 bases match TRBD1. The junction had 4 bases not matched to a gene; V was cut back by 0 bases and J by 3 bases. Germline V gene lookup returns CDR1 SGHRS and CDR2 YFSETQ. The CDR3 is made up of 15 amino acids. The CDR3 is CASSLGGTGFYEQYF. The CDR3 region has the DNA TGCGCCAGCAGCTTGGGTGGGACAGGGTTCTACGAGCAGTACTTC.

The chain couples TRBV5-5 to TRBJ2-7; D gene unclear. Trimming left V 1 base short and J 3 bases short, with 17 bases between. The germline V gene encodes CDR1 SGHKS and CDR2 YYEKEE (reference sequence). CDR3 length: 16 residues. The DNA for the CDR3 is TGTGCCAGCAGCTTGATATTATACGGGTATGACTACGAGCAGTACTTC. Amino acid sequence: CASSLILYGYDYEQYF.

Only a few counts were recorded for this clonotype. The chain is built from TRBV12-3 or TRBV12-4 and TRBJ1-3; the D is unclear. V was shortened by 5 bases and J by 9 bases, with 17 bases between the two germline ends. The CDR3 totals 14 residues. The CDR3 DNA sequence: TGTGCCAGCAGTCCTCTACACCGTTCTGGCACCATATATTTT. Its protein product is CASSPLHRSGTIYF.

This clonotype was seen many times. The rearrangement joins TRBV12-3 or TRBV12-4 to TRBJ2-5; D is undetermined. V dropped 2 bases and J dropped 4 bases, with 5 bases sitting between them. This CDR3 is built from 12 residues. The chain's CDR3 is CASSLIIETQYF. In DNA, the CDR3 is TGTGCCAGCAGTTTAATCATAGAGACCCAGTACTTC.

This clonotype was counted only a few times. The rearrangement joins TRBV9 to TRBJ2-3, with 10 bases that match TRBD2. The trim removed 0 bases at V and 2 bases at J, leaving 3 bases unmatched. The CDR3 is made up of 16 amino acids. Germline V lookup: CDR1 SGDLS, CDR2 YYNGEE. This CDR3 reads CASSVAAGGTTDTQYF. In DNA form, the CDR3 reads TGTGCCAGCAGCGTAGCAGCGGGAGGGACCACAGATACGCAGTATTTT.

V usage is TRBV7-8 and J usage is TRBJ2-1, with TRBD2 matching over 9 bases. The germline V gene has CDR1 SGHVS and CDR2 FQNEAQ. V lost 5 bases to trimming and J lost 8 bases; unmatched junction nucleotides: 16. The CDR3 is 17 amino acids. CDR3 in DNA: TGTGCCAGCAGCCGCAGACTAGCGGCCCCAGTAGTGGATGAGCAGTTCTTC. It yields the protein CASSRRLAAPVVDEQFF.

The chain uses TRBV20-1 and TRBJ2-1, with 9 bases matching TRBD2. The J segment lost 6 bases and the V segment lost 1 base, leaving 4 bases of the junction unmatched. The CDR3 sequence is 14 residues long. The V gene's germline CDR1 is DFQATT and CDR2 SNEGSKA (reference sequence). The CDR3 coding sequence is TGCAGTGCTAGAGTAGCGGGGGCGACCAATGAGCAGTTCTTC. It specifies CSARVAGATNEQFF.

A few counts support this clonotype. The CDR3 region has the DNA TGTGCCAGCAGTTACGGGTATTCCGGGACTAGCGGTCTTCGCTCCTACAATGAGCAGTTCTTC. This translates into CASSYGYSGTSGLRSYNEQFF. The rearrangement joins TRBV6-2 or TRBV6-3 to TRBJ2-1; 11 nucleotides match TRBD2. Germline-derived CDR1 and CDR2 are MNHEY and SVGEGT. V lost 2 bases, J lost 0 bases, and 15 bases stayed unmatched. The CDR3 is made up of 21 amino acids.